The rows below give T cell receptor beta chains drawn from one sample of a study of T cell repertoires in cytomegalovirus infection. For these TCRs, the target antigens are not known. MiXCR, run by TCRdb on the reads, gives a single entry per CDR3 protein. The data show roughly 700,000 distinct CDR3 sequences, approximately 33% seen once. The material was cultured PBMCs, obtained from culture after CMV antigen stimulation. These receptors all stem from a human donor in good health (CMV status not recorded). Some clones in this sample may be carry-over from other donors' samples. Both conserved end residues are part of each CDR3. D genes are given only for firm matches. Clone size is not always given. Where it is, it says once, few, many or a class for expanded clones.

TRBJ1-1,14,many,TRBV7-2,NA,TGTGCCAGCAGCTCCGGCGGGTCGGGCACTGAAGCTTTCTTT,CASSSGGSGTEAFF
TRBJ2-5,15,NA,TRBV6-2/TRBV6-3,TRBD1,TGTGCCAGCAGCAACCCCGCACAGGGGCAAGAGACCCAGTACTTC,CASSNPAQGQETQYF
TRBJ2-2,13,NA,TRBV7-2,TRBD2,TGTGCCAGCAGCTCCGGGGGGTGGGGGGAGCTGTTTTTT,CASSSGGWGELFF
TRBJ2-3,13,NA,TRBV7-8,NA,TGTGCCAGCAGCCCCCTGCTCCCAGATACGCAGTATTTT,CASSPLLPDTQYF
TRBJ1-6,15,NA,TRBV7-9,NA,TGTGCCAGCAGCTCCAGACCGGGTGGGAATTCACCCCTCCACTTT,CASSSRPGGNSPLHF
TRBJ2-1,12,few,TRBV6-1,NA,TGTGCCAGCGGTTTTGTAGGACTACATGGGTTCTTC,CASGFVGLHGFF
TRBJ1-1,12,NA,TRBV6-1,NA,TGTGCCAGCAGTGATCCCGTTTCTGAAGCTTTCTTT,CASSDPVSEAFF
TRBJ2-1,14,few,TRBV2,TRBD1,TGTGCCAGCGGCCGGGACAGGGATCTCAATGAGCAGTTCTTC,CASGRDRDLNEQFF
TRBJ1-1,12,few,TRBV29-1,TRBD1,TGCAGCGCTGACAGGGCTAACACTGAAGCTTTCTTT,CSADRANTEAFF
TRBJ1-3,11,NA,TRBV2,NA,TGTGCCAGCAGTGATGAGTACACCATATATTTT,CASSDEYTIYF
TRBJ2-1,12,many,TRBV7-8,NA,TGTGCCAGCAGCGAATGGACAGTCGGTCGGTTCTTC,CASSEWTVGRFF
TRBJ2-1,13,NA,TRBV12-3/TRBV12-4,NA,TGTGCCAGCAGTCCGGACACGGCCAATGAGCAGTTCTTC,CASSPDTANEQFF
TRBJ1-2,13,few,TRBV6-5,NA,TGTGCCAGCAGTTACGACGGACCATATGGCTACACCTTC,CASSYDGPYGYTF
TRBJ1-2,15,few,TRBV12-3/TRBV12-4,NA,TGTGCCAGCAGCCGGATTGTACAGGGTAACTATGGCTACACCTTC,CASSRIVQGNYGYTF
TRBJ1-4,14,few,TRBV4-3,NA,TGCGCCAGCAGCCAAGATAGGGTATTAGAAAAACTGTTTTTT,CASSQDRVLEKLFF
TRBJ2-7,14,few,TRBV7-2,TRBD2,TGTGCCAGCAGCTTGAGTAGCGGGAGTAACGAGCAGTACTTC,CASSLSSGSNEQYF
TRBJ1-4,15,NA,TRBV15,NA,TGTGCCACCAGCAATACAGGGAATGCTAATGAAAAACTGTTTTTT,CATSNTGNANEKLFF
TRBJ2-5,13,few,TRBV6-2/TRBV6-3,TRBD2,TGTGCCAGCAGTTACCTGGGGGGGGAGACCCAGTACTTC,CASSYLGGETQYF
TRBJ2-1,16,NA,TRBV7-2,TRBD2,TGTGCCAGCAGCTTAAGAGGCGCGGGGGAGAATGGTGAGCAGTTCTTC,CASSLRGAGENGEQFF
TRBJ2-5,14,NA,TRBV7-2,NA,TGTGCCAGCAGCTTAGGGACAGCATCAGAGACCCAGTACTTC,CASSLGTASETQYF
TRBJ2-7,13,NA,TRBV20-1,NA,TGCAGTGCTATAGGCGGTATCACCTACGAGCAGTACTTC,CSAIGGITYEQYF
TRBJ2-1,12,few,TRBV24-1,NA,TGTGCCACCAGTGATCCTCCGGGCACCTGGTTCTTC,CATSDPPGTWFF
TRBJ2-6,19,NA,TRBV27,NA,TGTGCCAGCAGTCCCCGAACCCAGGGTGGTGGCTCTGGGGCCAACGTCCTGACTTTC,CASSPRTQGGGSGANVLTF
TRBJ2-5,15,NA,TRBV6-1,NA,TGTGCCAGCAGTGGGCCGGGACTGGTCGCGGAGACCCAGTACTTC,CASSGPGLVAETQYF
TRBJ2-1,15,NA,TRBV7-6,NA,TGTGCCAGCAGCCTCCTCGGGACCCAGGGGAATGAGCAGTTCTTC,CASSLLGTQGNEQFF
TRBJ2-5,16,NA,TRBV7-6,TRBD2,TGTGCCAGCAGCCCGGGACTAGCGGATCCAGAGGAGACCCAGTACTTC,CASSPGLADPEETQYF
TRBJ2-7,13,NA,TRBV20-1,TRBD2,TGCAGTGCTAGAGCGGGAGGGCCGGGGGAGCAGTACTTC,CSARAGGPGEQYF
TRBJ2-3,12,few,TRBV20-1,NA,TGCAGTGCTAGGGGAAGGTTAGATACGCAGTATTTT,CSARGRLDTQYF
TRBJ2-3,13,NA,TRBV24-1,NA,TGTGCCACCAGTGACCCCTTCAGGGATACGCAGTATTTT,CATSDPFRDTQYF
TRBJ2-3,15,many,TRBV7-8,TRBD2,TGTGCCAGCAGCTCTCCTTGGGGGGGTGTAGATACGCAGTATTTT,CASSSPWGGVDTQYF
TRBJ2-5,14,few,TRBV24-1,NA,TGTGCCACCAGTGTACGAGGGCGGTGGGAGACCCAGTACTTC,CATSVRGRWETQYF
TRBJ2-4,16,NA,TRBV19,NA,TGTGCCAGTAGAGGGAGGACATTCGAGGCCAAAAACATTCAGTACTTC,CASRGRTFEAKNIQYF
TRBJ2-1,12,NA,TRBV4-1,NA,TGCGCCAGCAGCCAAGGCACCGGGAATCAGTTCTTC,CASSQGTGNQFF
TRBJ2-1,18,NA,TRBV14,TRBD2,TGTGCCAGCAGCCAAGAATTCAGCGGGATCAGCTCCTACAATGAGCAGTTCTTC,CASSQEFSGISSYNEQFF
TRBJ1-2,13,few,TRBV20-1,NA,TGCAGTGCTAGAGATCGATCTAACTATGGCTACACCTTC,CSARDRSNYGYTF
TRBJ2-7,15,NA,TRBV10-2,NA,TGCGCCAGCAGTGAAAGGTACAGTTCCTCCTACGAGCAGTACTTC,CASSERYSSSYEQYF
TRBJ2-1,16,NA,TRBV7-9,NA,TGTGCCAGCAGCCCACTACAGGGTAGGGCATGGAATGAGCAGTTCTTC,CASSPLQGRAWNEQFF
TRBJ1-4,15,many,TRBV7-2,NA,TGTGCCAGCAGCTTAACTCGCGGAGCTAATGAAAAACTGTTTTTT,CASSLTRGANEKLFF
TRBJ2-3,18,NA,TRBV4-1,TRBD2,TGCGCCAGCAGCCCGGGGTCGCCGCGCGGGAGCCGCACAGATACGCAGTATTTT,CASSPGSPRGSRTDTQYF
TRBJ2-7,16,NA,TRBV7-2,TRBD1,TGTGCCAGCAGCGCCCGGACAGGGGCCCCCCCCTACGAGCAGTACTTC,CASSARTGAPPYEQYF
TRBJ2-2,16,NA,TRBV7-8,TRBD2,TGTGCCAGCAGCAGACTAGCGGGGGGGATAACCGGGGAGCTGTTTTTT,CASSRLAGGITGELFF
TRBJ2-3,14,many,TRBV6-2/TRBV6-3,TRBD2,TGTGCCAGCAGTGGGCTAGCGGGGATAGATACGCAGTATTTT,CASSGLAGIDTQYF
TRBJ2-1,13,NA,TRBV14,NA,TGTGCCAGCAGCCAACTGGAGAACGATGAGCAGTTCTTC,CASSQLENDEQFF
TRBJ2-3,15,NA,TRBV7-9,NA,TGTGCCAGCAGCTCCTGGGACCCCCACGGGGATACGCAGTATTTT,CASSSWDPHGDTQYF
TRBJ2-1,16,NA,TRBV3-1,NA,TGTGCCAGCAGCCAAGAGGGACTCCGAGGAGGGAATGAGCAGTTCTTC,CASSQEGLRGGNEQFF
TRBJ2-4,13,NA,TRBV29-1,NA,TGCAGCGCCTCCCCGGGGGCCAAAAACATTCAGTACTTC,CSASPGAKNIQYF
TRBJ1-4,14,NA,TRBV28,TRBD1,TGTGCCAGCAGGCCAGGGGGTGAGTGGGAAAAACTGTTTTTT,CASRPGGEWEKLFF
TRBJ1-1,16,many,TRBV7-8,NA,TGTGCCAGCAGCCCCAAAGTTGGTGGGGCGAGGCCTGAAGCTTTCTTT,CASSPKVGGARPEAFF
TRBJ2-1,15,NA,TRBV9,TRBD1,TGTGCCAGCAGCGGGACAGGAGACTCCTACAATGAGCAGTTCTTC,CASSGTGDSYNEQFF
TRBJ2-3,14,few,TRBV6-1,TRBD2,TGTGCCAGCAGTGAGGGAGGGACCACAGATACGCAGTATTTT,CASSEGGTTDTQYF
TRBJ1-2,14,few,TRBV4-1,NA,TGCGCCAGCAGCCAAGGACATGAGAGGCCAGGCTACACCTTC,CASSQGHERPGYTF
TRBJ2-3,16,few,TRBV11-1,TRBD2,TGTGCCAGCAGCTTAAGCGGGGCGATAACCACAGATACGCAGTATTTT,CASSLSGAITTDTQYF
TRBJ2-1,14,NA,TRBV5-6,TRBD2,TGTGCCAGCAGCTCGAGCGGACTAGTAGGGGAGCAGTTCTTC,CASSSSGLVGEQFF
TRBJ1-1,14,NA,TRBV7-2,NA,TGTGCCAGCAGTCGGGACGGGGCTGTTACTGAAGCTTTCTTT,CASSRDGAVTEAFF
TRBJ2-3,16,NA,TRBV7-2,TRBD2,TGTGCCAGCAGCTTAGTTCTCGGGAGGCGTGGAGATACGCAGTATTTT,CASSLVLGRRGDTQYF
TRBJ2-3,15,NA,TRBV20-1,TRBD1,TGCAGTGCTAGAGATTGGGACAGAATCACAGATACGCAGTATTTT,CSARDWDRITDTQYF
TRBJ2-5,15,many,TRBV7-2,TRBD2,TGTGCCAGCAGCTACCAGCGGGGCCACCAAGAGACCCAGTACTTC,CASSYQRGHQETQYF